This T cell receptor beta chain was captured in a study of blood T cell repertoires in COVID-19. Study-level background: PBMCs, B-cell-depleted T cells, or T cells were the source of the cDNA or gDNA that made up the material.

Here immunoSEQ multiplex PCR was the method, and the copy in TCRdb shows in-frame clones only, minus some. The data hold fewer than 250,000 clones, with under 90% observed a single time. This sequence was found in a woman aged 40 to 50 who had been exposed to COVID-19. Sequenced: PBMCs or T cells enriched from blood (not recorded which).

The CDR3 bases are TGTGCCGGCGCGACAGGGGTGAACACTGAAGCTTTCTTT. Translated, it gives CAGATGVNTEAFF. The chain has TRBV9 and TRBJ1-1, with TRBD1 matching 8 bases. Per the germline V gene, CDR1 is SGDLS and CDR2 is YYNGEE. This CDR3 has 13 amino acids. V lost 10 bases and J lost 0; bases outside the gene matches: 5.